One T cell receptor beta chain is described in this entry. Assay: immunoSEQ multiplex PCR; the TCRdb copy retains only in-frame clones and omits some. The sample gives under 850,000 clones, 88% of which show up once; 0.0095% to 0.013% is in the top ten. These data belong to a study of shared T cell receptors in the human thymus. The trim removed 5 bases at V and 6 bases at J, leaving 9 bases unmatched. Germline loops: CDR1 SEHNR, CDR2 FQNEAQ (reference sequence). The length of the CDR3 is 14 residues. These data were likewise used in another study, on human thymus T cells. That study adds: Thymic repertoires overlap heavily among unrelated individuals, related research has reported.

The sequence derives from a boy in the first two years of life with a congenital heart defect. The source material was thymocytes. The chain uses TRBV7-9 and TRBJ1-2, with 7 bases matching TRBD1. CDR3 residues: CASSDPGQLNGYTF. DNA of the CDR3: TGTGCCAGCAGCGACCCGGGACAGCTTAATGGCTACACCTTC.